Listed here are 31 T cell receptor beta chains from one sample, sequenced in a study of CD8+ T cells in alopecia areata. Extraction and reverse transcription of RNA yielded cDNA as the sequencing template. The method was immunoSEQ multiplex PCR; TCRdb's version includes in-frame clones alone and lacks a portion of them. In total the sample includes over 5,500 clones, none of them seen once. Regarding time point: mouse skin 6 weeks after grafting, around onset of hair loss. Sequenced material: skin, taken at week 6. The source of these receptors is a C3H/HeJ mouse with alopecia areata. Mouse MHC haplotype: H2-k.

This clone was seen many times. Mouse gene names and germline throughout. Sequencing ends 4 residues short of the CDR3 end; the germline J gene provides the rest. V usage is TRBV31 and J usage is TRBJ2-3, with TRBD1 identical over 10 bases. This CDR3 comprises 15 residues. CDR1 is GKSSPN, CDR2 SITVG, per germline. With V trimmed by 4 bases and J by 1 base, 5 bases remained unmatched. CDR3 DNA, as far as it was read: TGTGCCTGGACTAGACAGGGGGCCGGTGCAGAA. Its translation is CAWTRQGAGAE. The whole CDR3 sequence reads CAWTRQGAGAETLYF.

This clone was detected only a few times. Genes and germline come from the mouse. The read falls 4 residues short of the CDR3 end, and the missing part is taken from the germline J gene. This chain links TRBV19 with TRBJ2-5; the match to TRBD1 covers 8 bases. Germline lookup yields CDR1 FNHDT and CDR2 SITEND (reference sequence). The CDR3 length is 14 residues. The sequenced part of the CDR3 DNA is TGTGCCAGCAGCCAGACAGGGGCGCGCGAC. This translates into CASSQTGARD. The CDR3 as a whole reads CASSQTGARDTQYF.

This clone occurred many times. Gene names follow the mouse nomenclature. The sequence runs out 4 residues before the end of the CDR3; the remainder is reconstructed from the germline J gene. The chain joins TRBV16 to TRBJ1-2; possibly TRBD1 for D (6 bases). The germline V and J ends were trimmed by 4 bases and 0 bases, with 6 bases remaining between them. The CDR3 extends over 13 amino acids. The germline V gene encodes CDR1 SGHSA and CDR2 FRNQAP. Incomplete CDR3 DNA: TGTGCAAGCAGCTGGACAGCAAACTCC. Its translation is CASSWTANS. The entire CDR3 protein is CASSWTANSDYTF.

This clone ranks as medium-sized. Gene names denote mouse genes. The read comes to an end 4 residues before the CDR3 does, leaving the germline J gene to fill in the end. The chain couples TRBV1 to TRBJ1-1; TRBD1 aligns across 9 bases. CDR1 and CDR2 (germline): NSQYPW, LRSPGD (reference sequence). This CDR3 is built from 13 residues. This CDR3 reads CTCSAPGQGEVFF. CDR3 DNA, as far as it was read: TGCACCTGCAGTGCCCCGGGACAGGGA.

This clone counts as medium-sized. The listed genes are named as in mouse. Read sequence stops 4 residues before the CDR3 end, and the germline J gene provides the missing end. The chain employs TRBV17 and TRBJ1-1; 9 bases map to TRBD1. Looked up from germline, CDR1 is MNHDT and CDR2 is YYDKIL. This CDR3 contains 13 residues. CDR3 in amino acids: CALPGQGITEVFF. The CDR3 bases that were read are TGTGCCCTACCGGGACAGGGTATCACA.

The table lists this clone with many counts. These gene names are mouse names. The read ends 4 residues early relative to the CDR3; the germline J gene fills the gap. The chain couples TRBV5 to TRBJ2-2; the match to TRBD2 covers 12 bases. Germline V CDR1 and CDR2: LGHNA, YNLKQL (reference sequence). Trimming cost V 4 bases and J 6 bases; bases outside gene matches: 6. CDR3 length equals 16 residues. The CDR3 spells CASSPPGLGGSGQLYF. The sequenced CDR3 bases are TGTGCCAGCAGCCCTCCGGGACTGGGGGGCTCCGGG.

This clone has a handful of counts. Gene names and germline match the mouse. The CDR3 extends 4 residues past the end of the read, so its final part is completed from the germline J gene. The chain combines TRBV12-1 with TRBJ2-7, with D tentatively TRBD2 (6 bases). Per the germline V gene, CDR1 is SGHSN and CDR2 is HYEKVE. V was pared by 4 bases and J by 0 bases, with 15 bases between. The CDR3 has 15 amino acids. CDR3 in amino acids: CASSLPGESSYEQYF. The CDR3 bases that were read are TGTGCCAGCTCCCTCCCTGGGGAGAGCTCCTAT.

As concerns this clone: These gene names are mouse names. The CDR3 end falls 4 residues outside the read, so it is completed with the germline J gene. The chain employs TRBV14 and TRBJ1-1; weak D call: TRBD1 (6 bases). The CDR3 covers 14 residues. Between the trimmed V and J ends, which lost 2 bases and 1 base, there was a span of 9 bases. Germline lookup yields CDR1 SGHDT and CDR2 FRDEAV. This chain's CDR3 is CASSFGTKNTEVFF. The CDR3 DNA, read in part, is TGTGCCAGCAGTTTTGGGACAAAAAACACA.

Points on this clone: All gene names here are mouse names. The missing CDR3 end, 3 residues past where the read stops, is filled in from the germline J gene. The V and J genes are TRBV16 and TRBJ1-3, with unresolved D. CDR3 length: 16 amino acids. Germline CDR1 is SGHSA and CDR2 is FRNQAP. Deletions cut 0 bases from V and 0 bases from J, with 9 bases between. The sequenced CDR3 bases are TGTGCAAGCAGCTTAGATAGGACTTATTCTGGAAATACG. It translates to CASSLDRTYSGNT. The complete CDR3 protein is CASSLDRTYSGNTLYF.

In its sample, this clone was seen many times. Gene names are the mouse ones. The read gets to within 4 residues of the CDR3 end, and the germline J gene fills in the rest. The rearrangement joins TRBV5 to TRBJ2-1, with TRBD2 matching over 11 bases. With 2 bases clipped from V and 5 bases from J, the junction kept 2 bases outside the gene matches. This CDR3 is built from 15 residues. Germline V gene lookup returns CDR1 LGHNA and CDR2 YNLKQL (reference sequence). The sequenced CDR3 bases are TGTGCCAGCAGCCAAAGGGACTGGGGGAATGCT. Translating it yields CASSQRDWGNA. The complete CDR3 reads CASSQRDWGNAEQFF.

In its sample, this clone was seen many times. Mouse gene names apply. The missing CDR3 end, 4 residues past where the read stops, is filled in from the germline J gene. The V and J genes are TRBV17 and TRBJ2-4; D possibly corresponds to TRBD1 (5 bases). CDR1 MNHDT and CDR2 YYDKIL come from the germline V gene. The V and J ends lost 0 bases and 1 base respectively, with 5 bases between them. The CDR3 is made up of 14 amino acids. Partial CDR3 DNA: TGTGCTAGCAGTAGAGACAGGGGTCAAAAC. Translation: CASSRDRGQN. The CDR3 as a whole reads CASSRDRGQNTLYF.

There are a few counts of this clone. Germline and genes: mouse. The read ends 4 residues shy of where the CDR3 ends; the end is completed using the germline J gene. The chain has TRBV19 and TRBJ2-3, with TRBD1 identical over 10 bases. Germline assignment: CDR1 FNHDT and CDR2 SITEND (reference sequence). V trimming: 3 bases; J trimming: 3 bases; junction bases outside the gene matches: 7. This CDR3 spans 16 amino acids. The sequenced part of the CDR3 DNA is TGTGCCAGCAGTACTCCGCCGGGACAGGGGGCAGAA. This encodes CASSTPPGQGAE. The CDR3 reads in full as CASSTPPGQGAETLYF.

This clone came up a few times. Germline and genes: mouse. The read terminates 4 residues ahead of where the CDR3 ends, so the germline J gene completes it. This chain connects TRBV13-2 to TRBJ2-1; 11 bases agree with TRBD1. V gave up 0 bases and J gave up 4 bases; unmatched junction bases: 6. Germline V lookup: CDR1 NNHNN, CDR2 SYGAGS (reference sequence). The CDR3 totals 17 residues. Incomplete CDR3 DNA: TGTGCCAGCGGTGATGCAAGGACAGGGGGCGGGTATGCT. Translation: CASGDARTGGGYA. In full, the CDR3 is CASGDARTGGGYAEQFF.

This clone was counted at least ten times. Gene names are mouse gene names. The read terminates 3 residues before the CDR3 end, so the remaining end is supplied by the germline J gene. The chain is built from TRBV14 and TRBJ1-6, with D perhaps TRBD1 (5 bases). Being an ORF, TRBJ1-6 has a function that is uncertain. This CDR3 has 14 residues. V was cut by 4 bases and J by 4 bases, with 9 bases left in between. The germline CDR1 and CDR2 sequences are SGHDT and FRDEAV. CDR3 in amino acids: CASSPGHYNSPLYF. CDR3 DNA (partial): TGTGCCAGCAGTCCCGGACATTATAATTCGCCC.

This clone was seen more than once but under ten times. Gene names are the mouse ones. The part of the CDR3 DNA that was read is TGTGCCAGCAGCTTCCTAAATAACCAAGAC. Residues: CASSFLNNQD. The whole CDR3 protein reads CASSFLNNQDTQYF. This sequence joins TRBV3 and TRBJ2-5; D ambiguous. The sequence runs out 4 residues before the end of the CDR3; the remainder is reconstructed from the germline J gene. Trimming pared 3 bases from V and 0 bases from J, leaving 7 bases between. The CDR3 is 14 residues long. From germline, CDR1 is SNHLY and CDR2 FYNGKV (reference sequence).

In its sample, this clone was seen many times. Genes here carry mouse names. The missing CDR3 end, 4 residues past where the read stops, is filled in from the germline J gene. V usage is TRBV5 and J usage is TRBJ2-1, with D perhaps TRBD2 (5 bases). This CDR3 is built from 14 residues. The V gene lost 0 bases and the J gene lost 4 bases, with 7 bases spanning the gap. Germline CDR1 reads LGHNA; CDR2 reads YNLKQL (reference sequence). The CDR3 sequence is CASSQEPGYAEQFF. The DNA read from the CDR3 is TGTGCCAGCAGCCAAGAACCTGGGTATGCT.

This clone was counted many times. The gene names given are mouse names. The read terminates 4 residues ahead of where the CDR3 ends, so the germline J gene completes it. The chain joins TRBV13-1 to TRBJ2-5; possibly TRBD2 for D (6 bases). The CDR3 is made up of 13 amino acids. Trimming pared 4 bases from V and 2 bases from J, leaving 8 bases between. Germline CDR1 NSHNY, CDR2 SYGAGN. This CDR3 reads CASSRDSQDTQYF. The sequenced part of the CDR3 DNA is TGTGCCAGCAGTCGGGACTCCCAAGAC.

This clone was recorded many times. The genes are named according to mouse. The sequenced fragment ends 4 residues before the CDR3 boundary, so the rest is inferred from the germline J gene. Different DNA sequences within this sample yield the same CDR3. The chain couples TRBV19 to TRBJ1-2, with D possibly being TRBD1 (6 bases). V was clipped by 4 bases and J by 0 bases, with 10 bases between them. Germline CDR1 and CDR2: FNHDT and SITEND (reference sequence). This CDR3 comprises 14 residues. The chain's CDR3 is CASSRDKANSDYTF. The DNA read from the CDR3 is TGTGCCAGCAGTCGGGACAAAGCAAACTCC.

Turning to this clone: Gene names refer to mouse genes. Read data end 4 residues before the CDR3 end; the end is taken from the germline J gene. The rearrangement uses TRBV31 and TRBJ1-2, with D perhaps matching TRBD1 (6 bases). The ends were cut back, 1 base at V and 0 bases at J, with 9 bases in the middle. CDR3 size: 14 residues. CDR1 and CDR2 (germline): GKSSPN, SITVG. CDR3 DNA (partial): TGTGCCTGGAGTCAGGACAGATCAAACTCC. It specifies CAWSQDRSNS. The entire CDR3 protein is CAWSQDRSNSDYTF.

This clone is medium-sized in the sample. Gene names and germline refer to mouse. The CDR3 goes on 4 residues after the read ends, and that part is filled in from the germline J gene. The chain is built from TRBV14 and TRBJ2-7; TRBD1 aligns across 7 bases. Germline CDR1 SGHDT, CDR2 FRDEAV. The CDR3 length is 12 residues. The CDR3 DNA, read in part, is TGTGCCAGCAGTTTGGGACAGTAT. Amino acid sequence: CASSLGQY. In full, the CDR3 is CASSLGQYEQYF.

In the case of this clone: These gene names are mouse names. The CDR3 bases that were read are TGTGCCAGCAGGGACAATAACCAAGAC. Translating it yields CASRDNNQD. The complete CDR3 reads CASRDNNQDTQYF. The chain combines TRBV13-3 with TRBJ2-5, with D possibly being TRBD1 (5 bases). The read is 4 residues too short to cover the CDR3 end, so that end is filled in from the germline J gene. V dropped 5 bases and J dropped 0 bases, with 7 bases sitting between them. The CDR3 totals 13 residues. Per germline, CDR1 NNHDY and CDR2 SYVADS. Complete variable domain (other parts from reference TRBV13-3 and TRBJ2-5): EAAVTQSPRSKVAVTGGKVTLSCHQTNNHDYMYWYRQDTGHGLRLIHYSYVADSTEKGDIPDGYKASRPSQENFSLILELASLSQTAVYFCASRDNNQDTQYFGPGTRLLVL.

The table lists this clone with a few counts. Mouse germline and gene names are used. The read ends 4 residues early relative to the CDR3; the germline J gene fills the gap. The genes are TRBV19 and TRBJ2-1, with 7 bases fitting TRBD1. The CDR3 is 13 residues long. The trim removed 5 bases at V and 1 base at J, leaving 0 bases unmatched. CDR1 and CDR2 (germline): FNHDT, SITEND (reference sequence). The CDR3 protein is CASRDRNYAEQFF. CDR3 DNA, as far as it was read: TGTGCCAGCAGGGACAGGAACTATGCT. Combining the CDR3 with reference TRBV19 and TRBJ2-1 gives the whole variable domain GGIITQTPKFLIGQEGQKLTLKCQQNFNHDTMYWYRQDSGKGLRLIYYSITENDLQKGDLSEGYDASREKKSSFSLTVTSAQKNEMAVFLCASRDRNYAEQFFGPGTRLTVL.

A remark on this clone: Gene names denote mouse genes. The read comes to an end 4 residues before the CDR3 does, leaving the germline J gene to fill in the end. V usage is TRBV4 and J usage is TRBJ2-7; 10 nucleotides match TRBD2. Trimming took 4 bases from V and 3 from J; bases not matched to a gene: 3. This CDR3 has 14 amino acids. The germline V gene encodes CDR1 LGHDT and CDR2 YNNKQL (reference sequence). CDR3: CASSLTGGRYEQYF. CDR3 DNA (partial): TGTGCCAGCAGCTTGACTGGGGGGCGCTAT.

This clone was seen at least ten times. Mouse germline and gene names are used. The read terminates 4 residues ahead of where the CDR3 ends, so the germline J gene completes it. The chain couples TRBV29 to TRBJ1-2, with no clear D. With 4 bases removed from V and 0 bases from J, the gap between germline ends came to 15 bases. The length of the CDR3 is 16 residues. Germline V gene data show CDR1 as MSHET and CDR2 as SYDVDS. This CDR3 reads CASSSPNTPANSDYTF. The sequenced part of the CDR3 DNA is TGTGCTAGCAGTTCCCCCAATACCCCTGCAAACTCC.

This clone appeared many times. Gene names denote mouse genes. The chain's CDR3 is CASSLDGGLDTQYF. The DNA read from the CDR3 is TGTGCCAGCAGCTTAGATGGAGGGTTGGAC. This chain connects TRBV3 to TRBJ2-5; D ambiguous. The read ends 4 residues before the CDR3 terminus; that terminus is restored from the germline J gene. Germline V gene sequence: CDR1 SNHLY, CDR2 FYNGKV (reference sequence). The CDR3 length is 14 residues.

This clone was seen more than once but under ten times. Mouse gene names and germline throughout. The CDR3 DNA, read in part, is TGTGCCAGCGGTGCAGACAGGGGAACAAACTCC. Its translation is CASGADRGTNS. The complete CDR3 reads CASGADRGTNSDYTF. This chain connects TRBV13-2 to TRBJ1-2; TRBD1 matches 8 bases. The read ends 4 residues shy of where the CDR3 ends; the end is completed using the germline J gene. The V gene's germline CDR1 is NNHNN and CDR2 SYGAGS (reference sequence). CDR3 size: 15 residues. Losses at the gene ends were 3 bases for V and 0 bases for J; bases not matched to a gene: 4.

This clone was counted many times. Any gene name here is a mouse gene name. Coverage ceases 4 residues before the CDR3 finishes, and the germline J gene fills in the end. The genes are TRBV13-1 and TRBJ2-1; 10 nucleotides line up with TRBD2. CDR3 length equals 14 residues. Germline CDR1 is NSHNY and CDR2 is SYGAGN. Trimming at V came to 5 bases and at J to 3 bases, leaving 2 bases not matched to a gene. CDR3 region: CASSTGGGYAEQFF. The sequenced part of the CDR3 DNA is TGTGCCAGCAGCACTGGGGGGGGCTATGCT.

A remark on this clone: Gene names and germline match the mouse. From the germline J gene comes the end of the CDR3, since the read stops 4 residues before it. The rearrangement links TRBV13-1 to TRBJ2-7, with 13 bases that match TRBD2. V was clipped by 3 bases and J by 3 bases; unmatched bases: 6. In germline, CDR1 is NSHNY, CDR2 SYGAGN. The CDR3 runs 16 residues. CDR3 DNA, as far as it was read: TGTGCCAGCAGTGGGCCGGGACTGGGGGGGGACTAT. Translating gives CASSGPGLGGDY. The whole CDR3 sequence is CASSGPGLGGDYEQYF.

This clone was detected only a few times. Mouse gene names apply. The CDR3 end is not reached by the read, which stops 4 residues before it; the germline J gene fills it in. V is TRBV13-3 and J is TRBJ2-1; no definite D call. The CDR3 runs to 14 residues. Germline V lookup: CDR1 NNHDY, CDR2 SYVADS. Trimming removed 0 bases at V and 3 bases at J, with 7 bases between. This CDR3 is CASSDGQVYAEQFF. The CDR3 DNA, read in part, is TGTGCCAGCAGTGATGGGCAGGTCTATGCT.

This clone was seen repeatedly, ten times or more. Gene names are mouse gene names. The missing CDR3 end, 4 residues past where the read stops, is filled in from the germline J gene. The chain combines TRBV13-2 with TRBJ1-1; the D gene is possibly TRBD1 (6 bases). V gave up 0 bases and J gave up 1 base, with 10 bases separating them. This CDR3 has 15 residues. Germline V gene lookup returns CDR1 NNHNN and CDR2 SYGAGS (reference sequence). CDR3 in amino acids: CASGDAARGNTEVFF. CDR3 DNA (partial): TGTGCCAGCGGTGATGCAGCCAGGGGAAACACA.

There are a few counts of this clone. Genes and germline are mouse. The CDR3 end is not reached by the read, which stops 4 residues before it; the germline J gene fills it in. The chain combines TRBV29 with TRBJ2-7; TRBD1 is a possible D gene (6 bases). The V gene lost 4 bases and the J gene lost 3 bases, with 10 bases spanning the gap. The CDR3 is made up of 13 amino acids. Germline loops: CDR1 MSHET, CDR2 SYDVDS. CDR3 DNA, as far as it was read: TGTGCTAGCAGTTCCGGACAGAGCTAT. Translating it yields CASSSGQSY. The entire CDR3 protein is CASSSGQSYEQYF. The full variable domain, completed using reference TRBV29 and TRBJ2-7, is DMKVTQMPRYLIKRMGENVLLECGQDMSHETMYWYRQDPGLGLQLIYISYDVDSNSEGDIPKGYRVSRKKREHFSLILDSAKTNQTSVYFCASSSGQSYEQYFGPGTRLTVL.